This T cell receptor beta chain was identified during a study of cytomegalovirus exposure and HLA in healthy donors. Primers included in the PCR were 60 Vbeta and 13 Jbeta primers. Data came from immunoSEQ multiplex PCR; TCRdb stores just in-frame clones and leaves some out. The sample carries roughly 110,000 clones, roughly 73% recorded once. Broader study findings: In a later analysis, TCR beta V- and J-gene trimming showed a link to a missense DCLRE1C variant. Roughly uniform depth of sequencing across donors was assumed in presence/absence analyses. Association with HLA alleles at 0.05 false discovery rate was found for around 17,000 TCR beta sequences in a later analysis.

This clone was seen a handful of times. Its target is not known. This TCR was recovered from a woman under 40 in good health and CMV-seronegative. The sequenced sample was PBMCs.

The CDR3 nucleotides read TGTGCCAGCAGTGAAGAGGGTAGCGGGAGCAATGAGCAGTTCTTC. Its protein is CASSEEGSGSNEQFF. The rearrangement links TRBV6-1 to TRBJ2-1; 9 bases are a match to TRBD2. This CDR3 has 15 amino acids. V gave up 1 base and J gave up 6 bases; unmatched junction bases: 4. Germline lookup yields CDR1 MNHNS and CDR2 SASEGT.